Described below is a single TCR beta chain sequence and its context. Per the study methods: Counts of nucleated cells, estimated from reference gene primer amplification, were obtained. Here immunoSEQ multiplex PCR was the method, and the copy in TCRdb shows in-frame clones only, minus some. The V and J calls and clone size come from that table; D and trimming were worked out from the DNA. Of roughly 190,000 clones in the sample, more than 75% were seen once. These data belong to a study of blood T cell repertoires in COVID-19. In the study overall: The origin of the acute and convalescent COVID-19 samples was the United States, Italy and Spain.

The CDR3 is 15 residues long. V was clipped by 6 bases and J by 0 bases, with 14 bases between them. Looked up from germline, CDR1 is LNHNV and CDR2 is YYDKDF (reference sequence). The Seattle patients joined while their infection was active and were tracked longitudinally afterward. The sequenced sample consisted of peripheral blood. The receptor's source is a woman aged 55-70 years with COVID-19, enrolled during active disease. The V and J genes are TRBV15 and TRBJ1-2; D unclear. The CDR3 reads CATSQPSGTNYGYTF. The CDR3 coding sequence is TGTGCCACCAGTCAGCCCTCAGGTACTAACTATGGCTACACCTTC.